These T cell receptor beta chains were read from a single sample in a study of CD8 T cells in ankylosing spondylitis. TCRdb ran MiXCR on the 5' RACE reads and lists one entry per CDR3 protein. The table lists some 150,000 distinct CDR3 sequences, 40% to 50% of them singletons, with approximately 14% in the top ten. The specimen was synovial fluid, either unsorted or a sorted T cell fraction (not recorded which). These receptors all stem from a male donor with ankylosing spondylitis. The CDR3 runs from the conserved cysteine through the conserved F or W. A D gene is named only where the DNA matches it firmly. A row's size may be missing; if present it is once, few, many or a size class.

J | D | V | size | DNA | CDR3
TRBJ2-3 | TRBD2 | TRBV4-3 | many | TGCGCCAGCAGCCAGGGGACTAGCGTGAGGACAGATACGCAGTATTTT | CASSQGTSVRTDTQYF
TRBJ2-5 | - | TRBV12-3/TRBV12-4 | - | TGTGCCAGCAGTCTACTGTCGTCCCAAGAGACCCAGTACTTC | CASSLLSSQETQYF
TRBJ1-6 | - | TRBV12-3/TRBV12-4 | - | TGTGCCAGCAGCCCAGGCGGTATACCCCTCCACTTT | CASSPGGIPLHF
TRBJ1-3 | - | TRBV12-3/TRBV12-4 | - | TGTGCCAGCAGGTATCATCCCCCCGGGGCTGTTGGAAACACCATATATTTT | CASRYHPPGAVGNTIYF
TRBJ1-1 | - | TRBV19 | - | TGTGCCAGCGCCTATCGGGGGGGCACTGAAGCTTTCTTT | CASAYRGGTEAFF
TRBJ1-2 | - | TRBV27 | - | TGTGCCAGCAGTCCCTCGACCCGGATATGGGGCTACACCTTC | CASSPSTRIWGYTF
TRBJ2-7 | - | TRBV6-1 | - | TGTGCCAGCAGTGATGCCCCTAGAGAGCAGTACTTC | CASSDAPREQYF
TRBJ2-1 | - | TRBV29-1 | few | TGCAGCGTTGTGAGGGTCAATGAGCAGTTCTTC | CSVVRVNEQFF
TRBJ1-1 | - | TRBV6-2/TRBV6-3 | - | TGTGCCAGCAGTTACATAAGGGACTACTCCTCCGGCACTGAAGCTTTCTTT | CASSYIRDYSSGTEAFF
TRBJ2-3 | - | TRBV12-3/TRBV12-4 | - | TGTGCCAGCAGTTTGACTAGTAAGGATACGCAGTATTTT | CASSLTSKDTQYF